This is a list of T cell receptor beta chains from one sample in a study of blood T cell repertoires in COVID-19. Generated by immunoSEQ multiplex PCR, the TCRdb table keeps only in-frame clones and is missing some. The table shows about 82,000 clones, with 83% occurring only once. Sequenced input: peripheral blood. The receptor source for this set is a woman aged 55 to 70 with acute or convalescent COVID-19. CDR3s include the opening cysteine and the closing phenylalanine or tryptophan. D genes are given only for firm matches. Clone size is given for some rows only: seen once, a few or many times, or a class if the clone is expanded.

d_call,v_call,clone_size,j_call,cdr3_aa,cdr3_nt
TRBD2,TRBV5-1,.,TRBJ2-1,CASSSSGSGNNEQFF,TGCGCCAGCAGCTCTAGCGGGAGCGGCAACAATGAGCAGTTCTTC
.,TRBV11-1,.,TRBJ1-2,CASSLDSLNYGYTF,TGTGCCAGCAGCTTGGACAGCCTTAACTATGGCTACACCTTC
.,TRBV6-5,.,TRBJ2-7,CASSYGHRGNEQYF,TGTGCCAGCAGTTACGGACACCGGGGGAACGAGCAGTACTTC
.,TRBV7-9,.,TRBJ2-5,CASRKASGSGETQYF,TGTGCCAGCAGAAAAGCCTCAGGGTCGGGAGAGACCCAGTACTTC
TRBD2,TRBV5-6,.,TRBJ2-7,CASSSGSGSRNEQYF,TGTGCCAGCAGCTCGGGCAGCGGGAGTAGGAACGAGCAGTACTTC
.,TRBV11-2,once,TRBJ2-7,CASSLPTGPYEQYF,TGTGCCAGCAGCTTACCTACAGGCCCCTACGAGCAGTACTTC
.,TRBV9,.,TRBJ1-1,CASTSLGGVTEAFF,TGTGCCAGCACCTCGTTAGGGGGAGTCACTGAAGCTTTCTTT
.,TRBV4-1,.,TRBJ1-2,CASSQDIATSPSLGYGHTF,TGCGCCAGCAGCCAAGATATAGCGACATCACCCTCACTAGGCTATGGCCACACCTTC
.,TRBV1,few,TRBJ2-7,CTSSQVGHPRIYEQYF,TGCACCAGCAGCCAAGTCGGCCACCCGAGGATCTACGAGCAGTACTTC
.,TRBV4-2,.,TRBJ2-2,CASSLTGVIMNTGELFF,TGTGCCAGCAGCCTCACGGGAGTAATTATGAACACCGGGGAGCTGTTTTTT
.,TRBV21-1,once,TRBJ1-2,CASSKGGSLNYGYTF,TGTGCCAGCAGCAAAGGGGGCAGCTTAAACTATGGCTACACCTTC
.,TRBV5-5,.,TRBJ2-7,CASSNGQILTYEQQYF,TGTGCCAGCAGCAACGGACAGATTCTAACCTACGAGCAGCAGTACTTC
.,TRBV6-5,.,TRBJ2-7,CASSYEGREGGEQYF,TGTGCCAGCAGTTACGAAGGCAGGGAGGGGGGCGAGCAGTACTTC
TRBD1,TRBV6-5,.,TRBJ1-1,CATQRQGSITEAFF,TGTGCCACGCAAAGACAGGGATCTATCACTGAAGCTTTCTTT
.,TRBV4-3,few,TRBJ1-1,CASSQGAMNTEAFF,TGCGCCAGCAGCCAAGGAGCTATGAACACTGAAGCTTTCTTT
TRBD2,TRBV28,.,TRBJ2-1,CASLRGDSYNEQFF,TGTGCCAGTCTTCGGGGGGACTCCTACAATGAGCAGTTCTTC
.,TRBV4-3,.,TRBJ2-1,CASSRGHLNPYNEQFF,TGCGCCAGCAGCCGTGGACACCTAAATCCCTACAATGAGCAGTTCTTC
.,TRBV7-2,.,TRBJ1-2,CASSLEGVRGGGYTF,TGTGCCAGCAGCTTAGAGGGGGTACGGGGCGGCGGCTACACCTTC
.,TRBV11-3,.,TRBJ2-3,CASSPVGRRGTDTQYF,TGTGCCAGCAGCCCCGTGGGGCGGAGGGGCACAGATACGCAGTATTTT
.,TRBV29-1,.,TRBJ1-3,CSVKFAFSGNTIYF,TGCAGCGTGAAATTTGCGTTTTCTGGAAACACCATATATTTT
.,TRBV30,.,TRBJ1-2,CAWSVPGFGYTF,TGTGCCTGGAGTGTCCCGGGGTTTGGCTACACCTTC
TRBD1,TRBV18,few,TRBJ1-5,CASSQGQEGPQHF,TGTGCCAGCTCCCAGGGACAGGAAGGGCCCCAGCATTTT
.,TRBV7-2,.,TRBJ1-4,CASSLAGPSSNEKLFF,TGTGCCAGCAGCTTAGCGGGCCCCTCTTCTAATGAAAAACTGTTTTTT
TRBD1,TRBV6-2/TRBV6-3,.,TRBJ1-1,CASSYSIGQGRRNTEAFF,TGTGCCAGCAGTTACTCGATCGGACAGGGGAGGAGGAACACTGAAGCTTTCTTT
.,TRBV7-3,.,TRBJ2-7,CASSKTRGAGYEQYF,TGTGCCAGCAGCAAGACCAGGGGGGCCGGGTACGAGCAGTACTTC
.,TRBV24-1,.,TRBJ1-3,CATSDLGFPRSGNTIYF,TGTGCCACCAGTGATTTGGGGTTTCCGAGGTCTGGAAACACCATATATTTT
.,TRBV10-3,.,TRBJ1-1,CAISEADNTEAFF,TGTGCCATCAGTGAGGCGGATAACACTGAAGCTTTCTTT
TRBD1,TRBV18,.,TRBJ2-1,CASSPPTGQGGNEQFF,TGTGCCAGCTCACCACCCACGGGACAGGGGGGCAATGAGCAGTTCTTC
TRBD1,TRBV6-1,.,TRBJ1-1,CASSELGQGAAFF,TGTGCCAGCAGTGAACTTGGACAGGGGGCGGCTTTCTTT
TRBD1,TRBV5-4,.,TRBJ2-7,CASSRPGDRVKSSEQYF,TGTGCCAGCAGCCGGCCAGGGGACAGGGTGAAGAGTTCCGAGCAGTACTTC
.,TRBV2,.,TRBJ2-1,CASSDRDLGYNEQFF,TGTGCCAGCAGTGACCGGGACTTGGGATACAATGAGCAGTTCTTC
.,TRBV10-3,few,TRBJ1-2,CAISESPDSLLFYGYTF,TGTGCCATCAGTGAGTCTCCTGACAGTCTACTATTCTATGGCTACACCTTC
.,TRBV5-1,.,TRBJ1-1,CASTLDSPNTEAFF,TGCGCCAGCACCCTGGACAGTCCGAACACTGAAGCTTTCTTT
TRBD2,TRBV9,few,TRBJ2-1,CASSHRGSGGTNEQFF,TGTGCCAGCAGCCATCGGGGTAGCGGGGGGACCAATGAGCAGTTCTTC
TRBD2,TRBV5-6,.,TRBJ2-7,CASSVGLLEQYF,TGTGCCAGCAGCGTGGGACTACTCGAGCAGTACTTC
.,TRBV5-1,once,TRBJ1-1,CASSRTVKNTEAFF,TGCGCCAGCAGCAGAACAGTTAAGAACACTGAAGCTTTCTTT
.,TRBV18,once,TRBJ1-4,CASSPRREVLNEKLFF,TGTGCCAGCTCACCCAGGCGGGAGGTCCTTAATGAAAAACTGTTTTTT
TRBD1,TRBV3-1/TRBV3-2,few,TRBJ1-2,CASSQGPFGTGDGYTF,TGTGCCAGCAGCCAAGGCCCCTTCGGGACAGGGGATGGCTACACCTTC
TRBD1,TRBV28,.,TRBJ1-2,CASSPTGTYGYTF,TGTGCCAGCAGCCCGACAGGGACCTATGGCTACACCTTC
.,TRBV2,.,TRBJ2-2,CASSGTVTNTGELFF,TGTGCCAGCAGTGGGACAGTCACGAACACCGGGGAGCTGTTTTTT
.,TRBV18,.,TRBJ2-6,CASSPIISGANVLTF,TGTGCCAGCTCACCAATAATCTCTGGGGCCAACGTCCTGACTTTC
TRBD1,TRBV5-1,.,TRBJ1-1,CASSLNTGAEAFF,TGCGCCAGCAGCTTGAATACAGGGGCTGAAGCTTTCTTT
.,TRBV5-4,.,TRBJ2-1,CASSFSQREQFF,TGTGCCAGCAGCTTTTCCCAGCGGGAGCAGTTCTTC
TRBD2,TRBV19,.,TRBJ2-3,CASSILASGTTDTQYF,TGTGCCAGTAGTATCTTGGCTAGCGGAACCACAGATACGCAGTATTTT
.,TRBV3-1/TRBV3-2,few,TRBJ1-6,CASSQVPDSTSPLHF,TGTGCCAGCAGCCAAGTACCGGACAGTACTTCACCCCTCCACTTT
.,TRBV10-3,.,TRBJ1-5,CAISAQGSEQPQHF,TGTGCCATCTCCGCGCAGGGCAGTGAGCAGCCCCAGCATTTT
TRBD1,TRBV5-6,.,TRBJ1-3,CASSGAPKRPGTGGNTIYF,TGTGCCAGCAGCGGGGCACCGAAGAGGCCCGGGACAGGTGGAAACACCATATATTTT
.,TRBV18,.,TRBJ2-1,CASSPGLYNEQFF,TGTGCCAGCTCACCCGGACTCTACAATGAGCAGTTCTTC